This T cell receptor beta chain derives from a study of shared clonotypes between healthy human individuals. This clone was picked up one time. CD4+ cell separation produced CD45RA+ naive and CD45RA-negative memory subsets. Authors' analysis steps: Filtering differed, since immunoSEQ gave only junction sequences and no quality scores. TCRdb's table, derived via immunoSEQ multiplex PCR, lists solely in-frame clones and lacks some. The V and J calls and the clone size are those of that table, but D and trimming were determined from the DNA. Of 2.3 million or so clones detected, approximately 95% appear once; the ten largest clones hold about 0.41%. Per germline, CDR1 MGHRA and CDR2 YSYEKL. After removal of 3 bases from V and 3 bases from J, the junction contained 2 bases not matched to a gene. This CDR3 has 13 residues.

The gene calls are TRBV4-1 and TRBJ2-7; TRBD2 matches at 7 bases. The sequence derives from a man in his late teens or twenties in good health. Some clones in this sample may be carry-over from other donors' samples. Sample: naive CD4+ T cells from PBMCs. The subset denotes: CD45RA+ positively selected. Here the CDR3 DNA reads TGCGCCAGCAGCCAGGGACTATACTACGAGCAGTACTTC. Protein sequence: CASSQGLYYEQYF.